A single sample is the source of the 8 T cell receptor beta chains below, sequenced in a study of T cell repertoires in cytomegalovirus infection (dated by TCRdb to the late 2010s). This specimen's treatment or condition label, per the study, means: in vitro stimulation with specific CMV peptide epitopes to enrich CMV-specific T cells. The sample was run on an Illumina HiSeq 1500. TCRdb reprocessing: public reads trimmed at Q25 with fastp, clones called with MiXCR, in-frame beta chains kept. Every CDR3 protein is listed once, alongside the most common genes and DNA of its rows. In this sample the table shows roughly 570,000 distinct CDR3 sequences, just under 40% of which occur a single time. Roughly 50% of the sample comes from the top ten. These receptors have no identified antigens. This specimen consisted of cultured PBMCs, obtained from culture after CMV antigen stimulation. The receptor set was obtained from a human donor in good health (CMV status not recorded). Some clones in this sample may be carry-over from other donors' samples.

This clonotype has just a few counts. This chain links TRBV10-3 with TRBJ1-1; possible D gene TRBD1, 5 bases. CDR1 and CDR2 (germline): ENHRY, SYGVKD. V was pared by 2 bases and J by 6 bases, with 16 bases between. This CDR3 comprises 15 residues. For the CDR3, the DNA is TGTGCCATCAGTGAGGCTCAGGGTGTAGGGGCTGAAGCTTTCTTT. Translation gives CAISEAQGVGAEAFF.

The genes are TRBV20-1 and TRBJ2-3, with 12 bases fitting TRBD2. The V gene end was trimmed by 1 base and the J gene end by 3 bases; junction bases not matched to a gene: 2. CDR1 and CDR2 (germline): DFQATT, SNEGSKA (reference sequence). The length of the CDR3 is 15 residues. CDR3 in DNA: TGCAGTGCTAGAGGGACTAGCGGGGTAACAGATACGCAGTATTTT. Its translation is CSARGTSGVTDTQYF.

The rearrangement joins TRBV2 to TRBJ2-7; D may match TRBD1 or TRBD2 (6 bases each). The CDR3 totals 14 residues. The ends were cut back, 7 bases at V and 7 bases at J, with 20 bases in the middle. Looked up from germline, CDR1 is SNHLY and CDR2 is FYNNEI. The CDR3 spells CASTGASEPWEQYF. Here the CDR3 DNA reads TGTGCCAGCACGGGGGCTAGCGAGCCTTGGGAGCAGTACTTC. The full variable domain, completed using reference TRBV2 and TRBJ2-7, is EPEVTQTPSHQVTQMGQEVILRCVPISNHLYFYWYRQILGQKVEFLVSFYNNEISEKSEIFDDQFSVERPDGSNFTLKIRSTKLEDSAMYFCASTGASEPWEQYFGPGTRLTVT.

The chain uses TRBV7-9 and TRBJ1-1; D not certain. The CDR3 contains 11 residues. Deletions cut 4 bases from V and 10 bases from J, with 10 bases between. The V gene's germline CDR1 is SEHNR and CDR2 FQNEAQ (reference sequence). The CDR3 DNA reads TGTGCCAGCAGCTCGAGGACCCGAGCTTTCTTT. Translating gives CASSSRTRAFF.

This rearrangement joins TRBV6-6 to TRBJ1-1, with D maybe TRBD1 (5 bases). CDR3 length: 13 residues. CDR1 and CDR2 (germline): MNHNY, SVGAGI (reference sequence). With 5 bases removed from V and 11 bases from J, the gap between germline ends came to 18 bases. CDR3 nucleotide sequence: TGTGCCAGCAGTAGGACGGGGGTCTTTGATGCTTTCTTT. It codes for CASSRTGVFDAFF.

The chain carries TRBV20-1 and TRBJ2-1, with 10 bases fitting TRBD1. The CDR3 extends over 17 amino acids. The ends lost 0 bases at V and 7 bases at J; junction bases unmatched: 12. Germline lookup yields CDR1 DFQATT and CDR2 SNEGSKA (reference sequence). Written as DNA, the CDR3 is TGCAGTGCTAGAGATCGGGACAGGGGCACAGTGGAGAATGAGCAGTTCTTC. Amino acids: CSARDRDRGTVENEQFF.

The chain employs TRBV7-9 and TRBJ1-1; TRBD1 might be the D (5 bases). CDR3 length: 15 residues. V lost 4 bases to trimming and J lost 3 bases, with 15 bases between them. Germline lookup yields CDR1 SEHNR and CDR2 FQNEAQ (reference sequence). The CDR3 DNA sequence: TGTGCCAGCAGCTCAAACAGCTTGGGGGACACTGAAGCTTTCTTT. Amino acid sequence: CASSSNSLGDTEAFF.

The chain employs TRBV20-1 and TRBJ2-1, with TRBD2 identical over 9 bases. Per germline, CDR1 DFQATT and CDR2 SNEGSKA (reference sequence). Trimming took 0 bases from V and 8 from J; bases not matched to a gene: 8. The CDR3 has 15 residues. CDR3 coding DNA: TGCAGTGCTAGAGATGGTGATAGCGGGAGCTATGAGCAGTTCTTC. This encodes CSARDGDSGSYEQFF.